The 3 T cell receptor beta chains below were found in one sample sequenced in a study of blood T cell repertoires in COVID-19 (TCRdb year 2020). Library construction relied on the immunoSEQ multiplex PCR assay. Imported from immuneACCESS, the table was reduced by TCRdb to in-frame sequences with V and J called. These copies leave out some clones; in studies compared against another copy, an unresolved V gene accounts for under half, and the cause of the remainder is not known. The sample table lists 95,000 to 120,000 clones, around 85% of them with a count of one. Together, the top ten hold about 6.1% of the sample. The sequenced sample consisted of peripheral blood. These TCRs come from a woman aged 55 to 70 with COVID-19, enrolled during active disease.

The V and J genes are TRBV9 and TRBJ1-1; weak D call: TRBD1 (5 bases). The germline V gene has CDR1 SGDLS and CDR2 YYNGEE. The V and J ends lost 3 bases and 3 bases respectively, with 15 bases between them. CDR3 length equals 15 residues. CDR3 DNA sequence: TGTGCCAGCAGCGAGGATCGGGGGAGGGACACTGAAGCTTTCTTT. As protein: CASSEDRGRDTEAFF.

The CDR3 sequence: CASSIAGVQETQYF. The CDR3 coding sequence is TGTGCCAGCAGCATAGCGGGGGTGCAAGAGACCCAGTACTTC. This chain joins TRBV11-2 and TRBJ2-5, with TRBD2 matching over 9 bases. The CDR3 is made up of 14 amino acids. CDR1 SGHAT and CDR2 FQNNGV come from the germline V gene. Trimming removed 5 bases from V and 2 bases from J; junction bases left unmatched: 3.

This rearrangement joins TRBV7-3 to TRBJ1-2; possible D gene TRBD1, 6 bases. CDR3 length: 14 amino acids. From germline, CDR1 is SGHTA and CDR2 FQGTGA. The V end lost 0 bases, the J end lost 8 bases, and 13 bases lay between the germline ends. The CDR3 DNA sequence: TGTGCCAGCAGCTTAACGGTCAGGGGCGGAGGCTACACCTTC. Its translation: CASSLTVRGGGYTF. The complete variable domain, with remaining parts taken from reference TRBV7-3 and TRBJ1-2, reads GAGVSQTPSNKVTEKGKYVELRCDPISGHTALYWYRQSLGQGPEFLIYFQGTGAADDSGLPNDRFFAVRPEGSVSTLKIQRTERGDSAVYLCASSLTVRGGGYTFGSGTRLTVV.